A single sample gave rise to the 26 T cell receptor beta chains below, sequenced in a study of blood T cell repertoires in COVID-19. This table comes from immunoSEQ multiplex PCR, and its TCRdb copy is limited to in-frame clones, with some not included. The sample shows some 370,000 clones, around 87% of them seen only once. The sequenced sample was peripheral blood. These receptors were collected from a young man with active or convalescent COVID-19.

The chain combines TRBV29-1 with TRBJ1-1; TRBD1 aligns across 8 bases. Looked up from germline, CDR1 is SQVTM and CDR2 is ANQGSEA. The CDR3 contains 13 residues. V lost 4 bases to trimming and J lost 0 bases; unmatched junction nucleotides: 1. The CDR3 loop is CSVGTGLNTEAFF. CDR3 coding DNA: TGCAGCGTTGGGACAGGGTTGAACACTGAAGCTTTCTTT.

The CDR3: CASRTGNQPQHF. CDR3 DNA: TGTGCCAGTAGGACAGGAAATCAGCCCCAGCATTTT. The rearrangement links TRBV19 to TRBJ1-5; TRBD1 might be the D (6 bases). Per the germline V gene, CDR1 is LNHDA and CDR2 is SQIVND (reference sequence). The CDR3 consists of 12 residues. The V end was cut by 6 bases, the J end by 4 bases, with 7 bases between.

The gene calls are TRBV28 and TRBJ1-2; D perhaps matches TRBD1 (6 bases). CDR3 length: 14 residues. Germline V CDR1 and CDR2: MDHEN, SYDVKM. The V and J ends lost 2 bases and 8 bases respectively, with 15 bases between them. CDR3 in amino acids: CASSLVGSGDGYTF. The CDR3 nucleotides are TGTGCCAGCAGTTTAGTAGGGTCAGGGGACGGCTACACCTTC.

The rearrangement links TRBV5-1 to TRBJ1-1, with TRBD1 identical over 7 bases. The CDR3 covers 16 residues. Trimming removed 4 bases from V and 0 bases from J; junction bases left unmatched: 9. The V gene's germline CDR1 is SGHRS and CDR2 YFSETQ. The CDR3 DNA is TGCGCCAGCAGCCGAACCTCACAGGGGATGAACACTGAAGCTTTCTTT. Residues: CASSRTSQGMNTEAFF. Variable domain in full (rest from reference TRBV5-1 and TRBJ1-1): KAGVTQTPRYLIKTRGQQVTLSCSPISGHRSVSWYQQTPGQGLQFLFEYFSETQRNKGNFPGRFSGRQFSNSRSEMNVSTLELGDSALYLCASSRTSQGMNTEAFFGQGTRLTVV.

J is TRBJ1-3 and V is TRBV10-2; D perhaps matches TRBD1 (6 bases). Looked up from germline, CDR1 is WSHSY and CDR2 is SAAADI. This CDR3 contains 15 residues. Trimming stripped 0 bases from V and 4 bases from J, with 10 bases between. This chain's CDR3 is CASSESSGVGNTIYF. In DNA form, the CDR3 reads TGCGCCAGCAGTGAGTCGTCAGGGGTCGGAAACACCATATATTTT.

The chain has TRBV19 and TRBJ1-6; D is possibly TRBD1 (6 bases). Germline CDR1 and CDR2: LNHDA and SQIVND (reference sequence). The CDR3 sequence is 15 residues long. V lost 5 bases to trimming and J lost 10 bases, with 18 bases between them. CDR3 loop: CASSETPGVASPLHF. The CDR3 DNA reads as TGTGCCAGTAGTGAAACACCAGGGGTTGCCTCACCCCTCCACTTT.

The V gene is TRBV6-5, the J gene TRBJ2-1, with 10 bases aligning to TRBD2. CDR3 length equals 14 residues. The junction had 2 bases not matched to a gene; V was cut back by 7 bases and J by 2 bases. Germline loops: CDR1 MNHEY, CDR2 SVGAGI. For the CDR3, the DNA is TGTGCCAGCAATCTAGCGGGGGCCTACAATGAGCAGTTCTTC. It codes for CASNLAGAYNEQFF.

The chain links TRBV18 to TRBJ2-5; 7 bases are shared with TRBD1. Losses at the gene ends were 5 bases for V and 5 bases for J; bases not matched to a gene: 11. This CDR3 spans 15 amino acids. Germline CDR1 reads KGHSH; CDR2 reads LQKENI. CDR3 loop: CASSSGTADLETQYF. The CDR3, as DNA: TGTGCCAGCTCATCCGGGACAGCGGACTTGGAGACCCAGTACTTC. Variable domain in full (rest from reference TRBV18 and TRBJ2-5): NAGVMQNPRHLVRRRGQEARLRCSPMKGHSHVYWYRQLPEEGLKFMVYLQKENIIDESGMPKERFSAEFPKEGPSILRIQQVVRGDSAAYFCASSSGTADLETQYFGPGTRLLVL.

In its sample, this clone was seen a few times. The chain combines TRBV5-1 with TRBJ2-3; TRBD2 matches at 15 bases. Germline CDR1 SGHRS, CDR2 YFSETQ. CDR3 length: 16 amino acids. Losses at the gene ends were 0 bases for V and 4 bases for J; bases not matched to a gene: 0. The CDR3 region has the DNA TGCGCCAGCAGCTTGGGGACTAGCGGGAGGGCAGATACGCAGTATTTT. Residues: CASSLGTSGRADTQYF. Complete variable domain (other parts from reference TRBV5-1 and TRBJ2-3): KAGVTQTPRYLIKTRGQQVTLSCSPISGHRSVSWYQQTPGQGLQFLFEYFSETQRNKGNFPGRFSGRQFSNSRSEMNVSTLELGDSALYLCASSLGTSGRADTQYFGPGTRLTVL.

The gene calls are TRBV25-1 and TRBJ1-6; 7 bases match TRBD1. Germline values: CDR1 MGHDK, CDR2 SYGVNS. The CDR3 length is 15 residues. Trimming cost V 3 bases and J 9 bases; bases outside gene matches: 8. CDR3 sequence (DNA): TGTGCCAGCAGTGAGTCTAGACAGGGAGTTTCACCCCTCCACTTT. Its translation: CASSESRQGVSPLHF.

The chain recombines TRBV11-3 with TRBJ1-5; D unresolved. Germline-derived CDR1 and CDR2 are SGHNT and YENEEA. V was shortened by 7 bases and J by 4 bases, with 2 bases between the two germline ends. This CDR3 comprises 10 residues. Here the CDR3 reads CASTNQPQHF. The CDR3 DNA sequence: TGTGCCAGCACTAATCAGCCCCAGCATTTT.

This chain connects TRBV6-5 to TRBJ1-4, with D possibly matching TRBD1 (5 bases). V dropped 2 bases and J dropped 5 bases, with 12 bases sitting between them. CDR1 is MNHEY and CDR2 is SVGAGI in the germline V gene. This CDR3 comprises 15 residues. The CDR3 loop reads CASSYIQGANEKLFF. CDR3 nucleotides: TGTGCCAGCAGTTACATCCAGGGCGCGAATGAAAAACTGTTTTTT.

The V and J genes are TRBV5-6 and TRBJ2-3; no reliable D call. The CDR3 totals 14 residues. Trimming stripped 2 bases from V and 0 bases from J, with 7 bases between. CDR1 is SGHDT and CDR2 is YYEEEE in the germline V gene. The CDR3 nucleotides are TGTGCCAGCAGCTTCCCCGTTAGCACAGATACGCAGTATTTT. It is translated as CASSFPVSTDTQYF.

V usage is TRBV5-1 and J usage is TRBJ1-1, with 8 nucleotides matching TRBD1. CDR1 is SGHRS and CDR2 is YFSETQ in the germline V gene. Unmatched junction bases numbered 2, after V lost 3 bases and J lost 1 base. The CDR3 has 14 amino acids. The CDR3 spells CASSWTGTNTEAFF. The CDR3 DNA reads as TGCGCCAGCAGCTGGACAGGGACGAACACTGAAGCTTTCTTT.

The count of this clone is one. The chain is built from TRBV5-1 and TRBJ2-5; 10 bases match TRBD2. Germline V gives CDR1 SGHRS, CDR2 YFSETQ. With 2 bases clipped from V and 4 bases from J, the junction kept 8 bases outside the gene matches. The CDR3 extends over 16 amino acids. This CDR3 is CASSFKAGGPGETQYF. The CDR3 bases are TGCGCCAGCAGCTTTAAAGCGGGGGGGCCTGGAGAGACCCAGTACTTC.

J is TRBJ2-2 and V is TRBV11-1, with D unclear. The CDR3 length is 13 residues. Trimming took off 5 bases at V and 2 bases at J, with 6 bases between the two ends. Germline CDR1 is SGHAT and CDR2 is FQDESV (reference sequence). The CDR3 DNA follows: TGTGCCAGCAGCCGGAGTAACACCGGGGAGCTGTTTTTT. Encoded protein: CASSRSNTGELFF. The complete variable domain, with remaining parts taken from reference TRBV11-1 and TRBJ2-2, reads EAEVAQSPRYKITEKSQAVAFWCDPISGHATLYWYRQILGQGPELLVQFQDESVVDDSQLPKDRFSAERLKGVDSTLKIQPAELGDSAMYLCASSRSNTGELFFGEGSRLTVL.

The chain has TRBV4-3 and TRBJ1-4; D call uncertain. The V gene lost 4 bases and the J gene lost 3 bases, with 15 bases spanning the gap. The CDR3 sequence is 16 residues long. Germline V gives CDR1 LGHNA, CDR2 YSLEER. The CDR3 is CASSLHVARANEKLFF. The DNA of the CDR3 is TGCGCCAGCAGCCTCCACGTGGCTCGGGCTAATGAAAAACTGTTTTTT.

This rearrangement joins TRBV6-5 to TRBJ1-3, with D unresolved. Trimming left V 1 base short and J 6 bases short, with 7 bases between. The germline CDR1 and CDR2 sequences are MNHEY and SVGAGI. This CDR3 spans 13 amino acids. For the CDR3, the DNA is TGTGCCAGCAGTTACTTGCGCTCAAACACCATATATTTT. It is translated as CASSYLRSNTIYF.

This clone was detected only once. The chain has TRBV11-2 and TRBJ1-6; 12 bases map to TRBD1. This CDR3 is built from 14 residues. Germline CDR1 reads SGHAT; CDR2 reads FQNNGV. Germline trimming cut 5 bases from V and 10 bases from J; bases unmatched to any gene: 3. The CDR3 is CASSLGTGGSPLHF. CDR3 nucleotides: TGTGCCAGCAGCCTAGGGACAGGGGGCTCACCCCTCCACTTT.

The chain combines TRBV10-1 with TRBJ1-2; no clear D gene. Germline V gene data show CDR1 as WNHNN and CDR2 as SYGVQD (reference sequence). V was cut by 5 bases and J by 2 bases, with 15 bases left in between. This CDR3 is 15 amino acids long. DNA of the CDR3: TGCGCCAGCAGTACCACGACGGGGTCGAACTATGGCTACACCTTC. Amino acids: CASSTTTGSNYGYTF.

This chain connects TRBV6-2 or TRBV6-3 to TRBJ1-1, with TRBD1 matching 7 bases. Germline V lookup: CDR1 MNHEY, CDR2 SVGEGT. V gave up 6 bases and J gave up 6 bases; unmatched junction bases: 10. The CDR3 is made up of 14 amino acids. CDR3 protein: CASSRNRGAAEAFF. In DNA, the CDR3 is TGTGCCAGCAGCAGGAACAGGGGAGCCGCTGAAGCTTTCTTT.

The CDR3 is CASIGQGRNTIYF. The CDR3 nucleotides read TGTGCCAGCATAGGACAGGGTAGAAACACCATATATTTT. V is TRBV6-5 and J is TRBJ1-3; 8 bases line up with TRBD1. This CDR3 spans 13 amino acids. CDR1 and CDR2 from the germline V gene are MNHEY and SVGAGI. J was trimmed by 5 bases and V by 7 bases; bases with no gene match: 4.

This clone was seen once. CDR3: CASSQQTSGSLEQFF. The CDR3 nucleotides are TGCGCCAGCAGCCAGCAGACTAGCGGGAGCTTGGAGCAGTTCTTC. The chain employs TRBV4-3 and TRBJ2-1; 12 bases agree with TRBD2. Germline V gene lookup returns CDR1 LGHNA and CDR2 YSLEER. This CDR3 has 15 amino acids. With 3 bases clipped from V and 10 bases from J, the junction kept 7 bases outside the gene matches.

This clone has more than one count but fewer than ten. This chain connects TRBV7-2 to TRBJ2-1; D might be TRBD1 (6 bases). CDR3 length: 14 amino acids. From germline, CDR1 is SGHTA and CDR2 FQGNSA. Trimming left V 2 bases short and J 7 bases short, with 12 bases between. The CDR3 region is CASSLLRGTNEQFF. The CDR3 DNA follows: TGTGCCAGCAGCTTATTAAGGGGGACGAATGAGCAGTTCTTC.

The chain employs TRBV24-1 and TRBJ1-5, with TRBD1 matching over 12 bases. The CDR3 has 16 residues. Germline V lookup: CDR1 KGHDR, CDR2 SFDVKD. With V trimmed by 4 bases and J by 7 bases, 7 bases remained unmatched. For the CDR3, the DNA is TGTGCCACCAGTGAATCCGGGACAGGGGGCCTGCAGCCCCAGCATTTT. Translating gives CATSESGTGGLQPQHF.

V usage is TRBV11-1 and J usage is TRBJ2-5; 7 positions agree with TRBD1. The CDR3 sequence is 16 residues long. V lost 5 bases to trimming and J lost 4 bases; unmatched junction nucleotides: 13. Germline values: CDR1 SGHAT, CDR2 FQDESV (reference sequence). The CDR3 region has the DNA TGTGCCAGCAGCCGAGGGATCAGGAGACAGGGAGAGACCCAGTACTTC. Its protein product is CASSRGIRRQGETQYF.